This T cell receptor (beta chain) was captured by sequencing in a study of T cells in tuberculosis. Study-wide background: This South African cohort compared adolescents with or without latent tuberculosis against adults with active tuberculosis. Blood was taken before or within 7 days of anti-tuberculosis therapy.

The germline CDR1 and CDR2 sequences are SEHNR and FQNEAQ (reference sequence). V lost 7 bases to trimming and J lost 3 bases, with 7 bases between them. This CDR3 is built from 11 residues. The assay was immunoSEQ multiplex PCR, and TCRdb's table has in-frame clones only and misses some. The profile shows under 40,000 clones, about 83% of them singletons. With regard to this clone: The antigen is unknown.

Points from the study as a whole: Active tuberculosis TCR-alpha repertoires lay closer to GMM-specific TCRs than IGRA-negative controls, suggesting clonal expansion. Samples were chosen by availability of cryopreserved specimens.

The time point was: new active TB diagnosis, blood taken before or within 7 days of starting treatment. The chain uses TRBV7-9 and TRBJ2-7; no clear D. This sequence originates from an adult with tuberculosis. This specimen was PBMCs, taken at tuberculosis diagnosis. CDR3: CASTTDYEQYF. The CDR3 nucleotides are TGTGCCAGCACCACAGACTACGAGCAGTACTTC.